This T cell receptor (beta chain) is from a study of T cell responses to AZD1222 COVID-19 vaccine. The germline V and J ends were trimmed by 0 bases and 4 bases, with 4 bases remaining between them. CDR3 length: 13 amino acids. Germline V gene lookup returns CDR1 SGHVS and CDR2 FNYEAQ. Assay: immunoSEQ multiplex PCR; the TCRdb copy retains only in-frame clones and omits some. The profile shows approximately 200,000 clones, about 94% of them singletons. The sequence came from an adult who received the MenACWY meningococcal vaccine as a control. The chain joins TRBV7-6 to TRBJ1-3; D unclear. The sequencing here drew on peripheral blood, taken 28 days after the second dose of the MenACWY control vaccine. CDR3 sequence reads: CASSLAAGNTIYF. For the CDR3, the DNA is TGTGCCAGCAGCTTAGCCGCGGGAAACACCATATATTTT.